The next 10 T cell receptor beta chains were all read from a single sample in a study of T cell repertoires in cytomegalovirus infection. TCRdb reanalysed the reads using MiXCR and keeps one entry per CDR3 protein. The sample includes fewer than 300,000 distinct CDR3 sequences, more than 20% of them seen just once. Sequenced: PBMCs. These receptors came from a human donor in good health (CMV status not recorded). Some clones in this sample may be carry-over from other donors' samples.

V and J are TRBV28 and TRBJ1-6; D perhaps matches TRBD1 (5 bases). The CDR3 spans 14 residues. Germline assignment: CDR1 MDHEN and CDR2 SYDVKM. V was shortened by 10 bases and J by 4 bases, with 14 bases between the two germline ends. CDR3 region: CATGLRGYNSPLHF. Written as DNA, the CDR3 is TGTGCCACCGGCCTCCGGGGGTATAATTCACCCCTCCACTTT.

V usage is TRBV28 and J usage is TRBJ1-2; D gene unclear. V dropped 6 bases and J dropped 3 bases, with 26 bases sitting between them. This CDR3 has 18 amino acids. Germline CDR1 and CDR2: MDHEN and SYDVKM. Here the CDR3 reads CASSISWGGGVGDYGYTF. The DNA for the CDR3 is TGTGCCAGCAGCATCTCTTGGGGAGGCGGGGTTGGGGACTATGGCTACACCTTC.

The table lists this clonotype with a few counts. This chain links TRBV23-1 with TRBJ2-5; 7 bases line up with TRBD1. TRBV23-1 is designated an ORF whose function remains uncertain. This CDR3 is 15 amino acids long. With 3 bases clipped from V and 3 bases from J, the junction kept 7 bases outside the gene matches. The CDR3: CASSQDSDRKETQYF. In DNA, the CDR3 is TGCGCCAGCAGTCAGGATTCGGACAGGAAAGAGACCCAGTACTTC.

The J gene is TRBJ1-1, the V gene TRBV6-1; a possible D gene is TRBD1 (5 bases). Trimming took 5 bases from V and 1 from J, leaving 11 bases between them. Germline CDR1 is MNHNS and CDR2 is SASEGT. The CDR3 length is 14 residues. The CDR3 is CASSNLGGNTEAFF. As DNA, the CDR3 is TGTGCCAGCAGTAACCTGGGGGGGAACACTGAAGCTTTCTTT.

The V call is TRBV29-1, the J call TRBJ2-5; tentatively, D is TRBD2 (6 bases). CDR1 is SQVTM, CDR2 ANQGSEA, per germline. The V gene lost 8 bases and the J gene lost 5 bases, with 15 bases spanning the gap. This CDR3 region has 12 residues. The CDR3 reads CSTAGGLETQYF. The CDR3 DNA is TGCAGCACCGCCGGGGGTCTCGAGACCCAGTACTTC.

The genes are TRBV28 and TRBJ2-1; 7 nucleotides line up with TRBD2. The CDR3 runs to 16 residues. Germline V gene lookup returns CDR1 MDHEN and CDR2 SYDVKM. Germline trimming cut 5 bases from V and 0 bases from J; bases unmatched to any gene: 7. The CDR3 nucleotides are TGTGCCAGCAGTACCCAGCGGGAAAGCTCCTACAATGAGCAGTTCTTC. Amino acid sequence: CASSTQRESSYNEQFF.

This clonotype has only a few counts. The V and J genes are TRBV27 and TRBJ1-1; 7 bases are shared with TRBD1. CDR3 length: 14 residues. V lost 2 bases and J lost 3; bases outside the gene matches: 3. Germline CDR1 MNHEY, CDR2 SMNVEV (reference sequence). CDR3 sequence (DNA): TGTGCCAGCAGTTTAAGGGGGCCGTACACTGAAGCTTTCTTT. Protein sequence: CASSLRGPYTEAFF.

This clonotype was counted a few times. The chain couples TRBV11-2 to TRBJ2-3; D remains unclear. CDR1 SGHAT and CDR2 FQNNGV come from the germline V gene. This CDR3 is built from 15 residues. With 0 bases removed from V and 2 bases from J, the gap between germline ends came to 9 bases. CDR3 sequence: CASSLDSRATDTQYF. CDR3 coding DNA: TGTGCCAGCAGCTTAGATTCCCGGGCCACAGATACGCAGTATTTT.

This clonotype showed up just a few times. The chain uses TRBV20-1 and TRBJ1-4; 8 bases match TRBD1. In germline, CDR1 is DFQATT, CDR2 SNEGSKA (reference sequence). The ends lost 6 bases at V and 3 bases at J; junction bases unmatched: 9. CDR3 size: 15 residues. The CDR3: CSAKAGGRANEKLFF. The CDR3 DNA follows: TGCAGTGCAAAAGCAGGGGGCCGTGCTAATGAAAAACTGTTTTTT.

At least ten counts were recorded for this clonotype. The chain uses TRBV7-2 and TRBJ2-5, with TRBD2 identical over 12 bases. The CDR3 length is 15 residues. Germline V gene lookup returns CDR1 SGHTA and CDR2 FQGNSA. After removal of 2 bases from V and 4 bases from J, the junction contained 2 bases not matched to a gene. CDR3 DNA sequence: TGTGCCAGCAGCTTACTAGCGGGAGGGGCAGAGACCCAGTACTTC. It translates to CASSLLAGGAETQYF.